These T cell receptor beta chains were read from a single sample in a study of cytomegalovirus exposure and HLA in healthy donors. Generated by immunoSEQ multiplex PCR, the TCRdb table keeps only in-frame clones and is missing some. The repertoire holds 200,000 or so clones, approximately 84% seen once, with about 2.6% in the top ten. Sequenced material: PBMCs. These receptors came from a woman aged 50 to 60 in good health and CMV-seropositive. Each CDR3 is given with its conserved first and last residue. The D gene is left open where the match is weak.

TRBD1	15	TRBJ2-3	TRBV7-2	CARGDLGGMGNTQYF
.	14	TRBJ1-3	TRBV5-6	CASSSPWAGNTIYF
.	14	TRBJ2-5	TRBV15	CATSTRLAQETQYF
TRBD1	14	TRBJ1-1	TRBV6-5	CASSERTGVTEAFF
.	12	TRBJ1-3	TRBV6-6	CASSGRGNTIYF
.	16	TRBJ2-2	TRBV7-9	CASSLVTVLNTGELFF
.	11	TRBJ2-5	TRBV28	CASTRGETQYF
.	15	TRBJ2-3	TRBV6-5	CASSKQNRGTDTQYF
.	12	TRBJ1-1	TRBV29-1	CSVEVLNTEAFF
.	12	TRBJ1-2	TRBV18	CASSPNRDGYTF
.	18	TRBJ2-2	TRBV5-1	CASSSRTGYNLNTGELFF
TRBD1	14	TRBJ1-1	TRBV7-2	CASSLAGTGAEAFF
.	15	TRBJ2-2	TRBV10-3	CAISPRGLRTGELFF
TRBD1	15	TRBJ2-7	TRBV5-1	CASSLLGTGSYEQYF
.	14	TRBJ1-4	TRBV15	CATSRDDIQGKLFF
.	13	TRBJ1-2	TRBV9	CASTTQANYGYTF
.	13	TRBJ2-3	TRBV9	CASSSRLEDTQYF
.	15	TRBJ1-6	TRBV11-1	CASRTGTDQNSPLHF
.	14	TRBJ2-2	TRBV19	CASTATENTGELFF
.	16	TRBJ1-3	TRBV19	CASSIEPGYSGNTIYF
.	17	TRBJ1-5	TRBV21-1	CASSQYGGGTSNQPQHF
TRBD1	16	TRBJ1-2	TRBV2	CASSDRVVASNYGYTF